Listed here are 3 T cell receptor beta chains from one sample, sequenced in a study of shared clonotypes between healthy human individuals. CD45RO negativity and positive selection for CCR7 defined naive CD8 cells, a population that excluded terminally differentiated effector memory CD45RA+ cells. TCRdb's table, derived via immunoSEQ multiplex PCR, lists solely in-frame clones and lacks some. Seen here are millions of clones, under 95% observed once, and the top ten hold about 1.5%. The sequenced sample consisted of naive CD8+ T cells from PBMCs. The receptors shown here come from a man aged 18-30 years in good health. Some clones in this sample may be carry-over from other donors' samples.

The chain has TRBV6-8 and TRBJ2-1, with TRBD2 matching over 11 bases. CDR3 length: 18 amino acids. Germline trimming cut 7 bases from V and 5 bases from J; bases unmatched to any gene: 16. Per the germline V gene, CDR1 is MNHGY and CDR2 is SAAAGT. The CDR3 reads CASITPSGRPKLDNEQFF. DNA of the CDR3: TGTGCCAGCATAACCCCTAGCGGGAGGCCCAAGCTTGACAATGAGCAGTTCTTC.

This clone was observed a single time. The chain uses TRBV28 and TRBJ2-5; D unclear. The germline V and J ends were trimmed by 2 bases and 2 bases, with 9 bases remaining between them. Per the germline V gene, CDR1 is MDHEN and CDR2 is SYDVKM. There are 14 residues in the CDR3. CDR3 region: CASSLRGVQETQYF. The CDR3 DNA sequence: TGTGCCAGCAGTTTAAGAGGTGTTCAAGAGACCCAGTACTTC. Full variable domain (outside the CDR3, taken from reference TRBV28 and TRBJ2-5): DVKVTQSSRYLVKRTGEKVFLECVQDMDHENMFWYRQDPGLGLRLIYFSYDVKMKEKGDIPEGYSVSREKKERFSLILESASTNQTSMYLCASSLRGVQETQYFGPGTRLLVL.

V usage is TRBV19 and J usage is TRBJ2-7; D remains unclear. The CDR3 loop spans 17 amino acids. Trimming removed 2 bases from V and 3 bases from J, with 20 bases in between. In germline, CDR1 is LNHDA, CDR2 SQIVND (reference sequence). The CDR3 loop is CASSINPSLNASYEQYF. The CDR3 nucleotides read TGTGCCAGTAGTATAAACCCCTCTCTGAACGCTAGCTACGAGCAGTACTTC.